This T cell receptor (beta chain) was sequenced in a study of blood T cells in healthy people across ages. This clonotype has only a few counts. Its antigen is not identified. J lost 8 bases, V lost 3 bases, and 6 bases had no gene match. The CDR3 is 14 residues long. Notes on the study in general: Both naive CD4+ cell counts and diversity were greater in long-lived donors than in aged donors. Correlation between TCR beta diversity and naive T cell percentage was strong. A roughly linear fall in TCR beta diversity per million T cells was seen with increasing age.

The second PCR ran roughly 6 to 11 cycles with a sample-barcoded 5' primer and J-beta primers. From the 5' RACE reads, TCRdb called clonotypes with MiXCR, one entry per CDR3 protein. This table has roughly 1,500,000 distinct CDR3 sequences, roughly 45% appearing once. This clonotype was sampled from a woman under 30 in good health. The sample taken for sequencing was blood. The chain recombines TRBV12-3 or TRBV12-4 with TRBJ2-1, with 8 bases aligning to TRBD2. CDR3 nucleotides: TGTGCCAGCAGTTTGGGTAGCGGGAAGTATGAGCAGTTCTTC. It encodes CASSLGSGKYEQFF.